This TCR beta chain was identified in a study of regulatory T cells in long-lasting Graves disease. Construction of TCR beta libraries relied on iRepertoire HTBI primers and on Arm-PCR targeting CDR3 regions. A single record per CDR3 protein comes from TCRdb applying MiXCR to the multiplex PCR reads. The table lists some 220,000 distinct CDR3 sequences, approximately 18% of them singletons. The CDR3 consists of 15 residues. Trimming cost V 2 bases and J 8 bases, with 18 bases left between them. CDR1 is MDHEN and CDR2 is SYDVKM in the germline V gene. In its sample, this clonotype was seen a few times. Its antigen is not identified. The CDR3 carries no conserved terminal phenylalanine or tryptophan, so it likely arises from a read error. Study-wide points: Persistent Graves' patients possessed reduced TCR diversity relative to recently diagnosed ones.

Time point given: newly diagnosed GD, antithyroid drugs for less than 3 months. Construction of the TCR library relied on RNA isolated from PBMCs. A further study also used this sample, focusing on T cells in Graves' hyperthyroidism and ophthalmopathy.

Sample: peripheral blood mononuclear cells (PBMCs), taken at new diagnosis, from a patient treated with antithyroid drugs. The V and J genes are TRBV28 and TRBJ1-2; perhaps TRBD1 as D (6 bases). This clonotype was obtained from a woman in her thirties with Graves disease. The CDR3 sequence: CASSLGGANFVGYTC. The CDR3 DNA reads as TGTGCCAGCAGTTTAGGGGGCGCGAATTTTGTAGGCTACACCTGC.